This T cell receptor (beta chain) was sequenced for a study of early T cells in non-severe SARS-CoV-2 infection. Study-wide background: Sequencing was performed on bulk RNA from unsorted whole blood, leaving chains unpaired.

TCRdb re-called the 5' RACE reads through MiXCR, storing one row per CDR3 protein. Of 70,000 to 85,000 distinct CDR3 sequences in the sample, roughly 12% are singletons; the top ten hold around 15%. This clonotype was seen repeatedly, ten times or more. V was clipped by 5 bases and J by 3 bases, with 10 bases between them. Germline V gives CDR1 SNHLY, CDR2 FYNNEI. The CDR3 is 14 residues long. This sequence was found in an adult who was a healthcare worker with PCR-confirmed SARS-CoV-2 infection or an uninfected control (not recorded which). The donor label of this sample is uncertain. The input for sequencing was whole blood, taken at baseline. The rearrangement links TRBV2 to TRBJ2-2; TRBD1 might be the D (6 bases). CDR3 nucleotide sequence: TGTGCCAGCAGTCGCCGACAGGACACCGGGGAGCTGTTTTTT. Translating gives CASSRRQDTGELFF.